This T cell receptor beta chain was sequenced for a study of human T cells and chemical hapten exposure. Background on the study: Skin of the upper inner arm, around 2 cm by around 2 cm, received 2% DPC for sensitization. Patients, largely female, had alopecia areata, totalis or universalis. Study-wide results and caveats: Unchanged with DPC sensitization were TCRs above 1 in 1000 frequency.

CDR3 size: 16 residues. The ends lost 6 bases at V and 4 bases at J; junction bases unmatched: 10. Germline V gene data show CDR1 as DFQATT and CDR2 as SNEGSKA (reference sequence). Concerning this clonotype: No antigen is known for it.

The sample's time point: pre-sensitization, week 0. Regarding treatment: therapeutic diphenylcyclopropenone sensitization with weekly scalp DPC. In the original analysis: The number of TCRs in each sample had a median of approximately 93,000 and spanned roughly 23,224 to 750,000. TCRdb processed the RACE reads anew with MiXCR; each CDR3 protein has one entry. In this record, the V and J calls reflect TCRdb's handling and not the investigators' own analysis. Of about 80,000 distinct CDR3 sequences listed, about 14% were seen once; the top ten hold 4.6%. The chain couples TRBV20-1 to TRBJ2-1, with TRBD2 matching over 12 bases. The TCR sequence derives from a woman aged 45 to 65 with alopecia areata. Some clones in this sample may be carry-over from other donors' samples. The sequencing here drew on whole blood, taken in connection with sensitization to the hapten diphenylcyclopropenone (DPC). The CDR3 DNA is TGCAGTGCACTCGAATTACTAGCGGGGGGATACAATGAGCAGTTCTTC. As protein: CSALELLAGGYNEQFF.